This entry lists 18 T cell receptor beta chains sequenced from one sample in a study of T-cell reconstitution after alpha-beta-depleted transplantation in children. The TCRbeta library was prepared with unique molecular identifiers. TCRdb re-called the PCR reads with MiXCR, one entry per CDR3 protein. The profile shows 90,000 to 95,000 distinct CDR3 sequences, over 9% of them singletons. The sequencing here drew on PBMCs from the stem cell graft donor, taken from the stem cell graft. The receptors stem from a human donor who donated a stem cell graft to a child with inherited bone marrow failure.

This chain links TRBV6-5 with TRBJ2-2; tentatively, D is TRBD2 (5 bases). Germline CDR1 and CDR2: MNHEY and SVGAGI. V lost 2 bases to trimming and J lost 3 bases, with 22 bases between them. The CDR3 runs 19 residues. CDR3 DNA sequence: TGTGCCAGCAGTTACCGACTCTCCTCCTCACTCGGGGACACCGGGGAGCTGTTTTTT. It yields the protein CASSYRLSSSLGDTGELFF.

This clonotype was detected many times. J is TRBJ1-4 and V is TRBV5-1; no firm D call. Per the germline V gene, CDR1 is SGHRS and CDR2 is YFSETQ. V dropped 2 bases and J dropped 5 bases, with 7 bases sitting between them. The CDR3 has 13 residues. DNA for the CDR3: TGCGCCAGCAGCTTCAACGTAAATGAAAAACTGTTTTTT. It specifies CASSFNVNEKLFF.

The chain carries TRBV5-4 and TRBJ2-5; the D is unclear. The V gene's germline CDR1 is SGHNT and CDR2 YYREEE (reference sequence). V lost 4 bases to trimming and J lost 0 bases, with 10 bases between them. The CDR3 contains 14 residues. The CDR3 bases are TGTGCCAGCAGCGGAGCACGGAACCAAGAGACCCAGTACTTC. Translating gives CASSGARNQETQYF.

This clonotype was counted at least ten times. The chain links TRBV2 to TRBJ2-1, with 11 bases lining up with TRBD1. V lost 6 bases and J lost 8; bases outside the gene matches: 9. This CDR3 is 15 amino acids long. The V gene's germline CDR1 is SNHLY and CDR2 FYNNEI. Here the CDR3 DNA reads TGTGCCAGCAGCTCGGACAGGGGGCAGCGGGATGAGCAGTTCTTC. Its protein is CASSSDRGQRDEQFF.

This clonotype was seen at least ten times. This chain joins TRBV9 and TRBJ2-1; D ambiguous. V shed 3 bases and J shed 8 bases, with 6 bases lying between them. CDR1 and CDR2 (germline): SGDLS, YYNGEE. This CDR3 contains 11 residues. DNA of the CDR3: TGTGCCAGCAGCGCCTCGTATGAGCAGTTCTTC. Translating gives CASSASYEQFF.

This clonotype was observed at least ten times. The V call is TRBV4-2, the J call TRBJ2-5; D is ambiguous. The CDR3 is made up of 14 amino acids. Trimming stripped 2 bases from V and 9 bases from J, with 16 bases between. Germline V gives CDR1 LGHNA, CDR2 YNFKEQ. The CDR3 loop reads CASSQSVRSMAQYF. The CDR3 region has the DNA TGTGCCAGCAGCCAATCGGTCCGATCCATGGCCCAGTACTTC.

The chain recombines TRBV4-2 with TRBJ2-1; 10 nucleotides agree with TRBD2. The ends lost 0 bases at V and 10 bases at J; junction bases unmatched: 15. This CDR3 is built from 18 residues. Germline V gene sequence: CDR1 LGHNA, CDR2 YNFKEQ. CDR3 region: CASSQDRERGGPLGEQFF. In nucleotides, the CDR3 is TGTGCCAGCAGCCAAGACCGAGAGCGGGGGGGCCCCTTGGGAGAGCAGTTCTTC.

A few counts support this clonotype. DNA for the CDR3: TGCGCCAGCAGCTTATCCGGGACAAACCAAGAGACCCAGTACTTC. The encoded protein is CASSLSGTNQETQYF. This rearrangement joins TRBV5-1 to TRBJ2-5; D may be TRBD1 (6 bases). Trimming stripped 2 bases from V and 0 bases from J, with 11 bases between. Germline loops: CDR1 SGHRS, CDR2 YFSETQ. The CDR3 extends over 15 amino acids.

This clonotype was found many times. The chain has TRBV5-1 and TRBJ1-1, with a possible D match to TRBD1 (6 bases). Germline-derived CDR1 and CDR2 are SGHRS and YFSETQ. The V end was cut by 4 bases, the J end by 7 bases, with 17 bases between. The CDR3 is 14 amino acids. CDR3 sequence: CASSETGSDSEAFF. The CDR3 nucleotides read TGCGCCAGCAGCGAGACAGGCTCCGATAGTGAAGCTTTCTTT.

This clonotype was found a few times. The rearrangement links TRBV20-1 to TRBJ2-3, with TRBD2 matching over 12 bases. Per the germline V gene, CDR1 is DFQATT and CDR2 is SNEGSKA (reference sequence). This CDR3 comprises 16 residues. With 0 bases clipped from V and 6 bases from J, the junction kept 7 bases outside the gene matches. The CDR3, as DNA: TGCAGTGCTAGAGAACTAGCGGGGGGCCGGGATGATACGCAGTATTTT. Translated: CSARELAGGRDDTQYF.

This clonotype was observed many times. V and J are TRBV12-3 or TRBV12-4 and TRBJ1-2, with 9 bases fitting TRBD1. The CDR3 runs to 14 residues. V lost 1 base, J lost 7 bases, and 4 bases stayed unmatched. The CDR3 here is CASSLEGTGLGYTF. CDR3 nucleotide sequence: TGTGCCAGCAGTTTAGAAGGGACAGGGCTTGGCTACACCTTC.

This clonotype has ten or more counts. V gene TRBV7-8 combines with J gene TRBJ2-6; possible D gene TRBD1, 6 bases. The CDR3 is made up of 17 amino acids. V lost 0 bases and J lost 2, with 11 bases in between. Germline CDR1 is SGHVS and CDR2 is FQNEAQ. CDR3 sequence: CASSLAPTGTGANVLTF. In DNA form, the CDR3 reads TGTGCCAGCAGCTTAGCACCCACAGGGACTGGGGCCAACGTCCTGACTTTC.

The genes are TRBV6-4 and TRBJ2-2, with a weak D call TRBD1 (6 bases). The CDR3 sequence is 14 residues long. The germline V and J ends were trimmed by 2 bases and 2 bases, with 6 bases remaining between them. CDR1 is MRHNA and CDR2 is SNTAGT in the germline V gene. The CDR3 protein is CASSDGTNTGELFF. CDR3 coding DNA: TGTGCCAGCAGTGACGGGACAAACACCGGGGAGCTGTTTTTT.

The rearrangement links TRBV19 to TRBJ2-7; TRBD1 matches 11 bases. This CDR3 is built from 14 residues. V lost 9 bases, J lost 3 bases, and 7 bases stayed unmatched. Germline CDR1 is LNHDA and CDR2 is SQIVND (reference sequence). CDR3 coding DNA: TGTGCCAGCAATCGCGGGACAGGGGGCTACGAGCAGTACTTC. This gives the protein CASNRGTGGYEQYF.

In this sample, this clonotype turned up many times. J is TRBJ2-5 and V is TRBV9, with D possibly being TRBD2 (6 bases). Trimming removed 3 bases at V and 1 base at J, with 16 bases between. Looked up from germline, CDR1 is SGDLS and CDR2 is YYNGEE. CDR3 length: 16 residues. CDR3 loop: CASSGLSGGRQETQYF. Written as DNA, the CDR3 is TGTGCCAGCAGCGGCCTTAGCGGAGGCCGCCAAGAGACCCAGTACTTC.

This clonotype was detected ten times or more. The chain uses TRBV12-3 or TRBV12-4 and TRBJ2-4, with 7 bases that match TRBD2. V lost 4 bases to trimming and J lost 8 bases; unmatched junction nucleotides: 14. The CDR3 covers 16 residues. As DNA, the CDR3 is TGTGCCAGCAGTTGGGGGAGGGGACCGGGCCTAGACATTCAGTACTTC. Protein sequence: CASSWGRGPGLDIQYF.

Many counts were recorded for this clonotype. The chain employs TRBV7-2 and TRBJ2-5, with TRBD2 matching over 14 bases. Germline V gene data show CDR1 as SGHTA and CDR2 as FQGNSA. The CDR3 is 16 residues long. V lost 3 bases, J lost 5 bases, and 5 bases stayed unmatched. CDR3 region: CASSFLRLAGGETQYF. Written as DNA, the CDR3 is TGTGCCAGCAGCTTCTTAAGACTAGCGGGAGGGGAGACCCAGTACTTC.

The sample holds many counts of this clonotype. J is TRBJ1-2 and V is TRBV7-9; D remains ambiguous. The V and J ends lost 5 bases and 13 bases respectively, with 17 bases between them. CDR3 size: 12 residues. CDR1 SEHNR and CDR2 FQNEAQ come from the germline V gene (reference sequence). The CDR3 region is CASSNNNGEGTF. The CDR3 DNA sequence: TGTGCCAGCAGCAACAATAACGGAGAAGGCACCTTC.